The 5 T cell receptor beta chains in this list originate from one sample, sequenced in a study of T cell repertoires in ileal Crohn's disease. Here immunoSEQ multiplex PCR was the method, and the copy in TCRdb shows in-frame clones only, minus some. The sample gives over 25,000 clones, about 80% of which show up once; around a fifth is in the top ten. Sequencing was done on a sample of ileal tissue. The receptors originated from an adult with Crohn's disease.

The V gene is TRBV11-1, the J gene TRBJ1-1; 8 bases align to TRBD1. CDR1 and CDR2 (germline): SGHAT, FQDESV (reference sequence). Trimming took 4 bases from V and 2 from J; bases not matched to a gene: 9. The CDR3 is made up of 16 amino acids. CDR3 sequence: CASSSRDRGSNTEAFF. In DNA, the CDR3 is TGTGCCAGCAGCTCAAGAGACAGGGGCTCTAACACTGAAGCTTTCTTT.

The chain links TRBV10-3 to TRBJ2-6, with D maybe TRBD2 (6 bases). The V and J ends lost 2 bases and 3 bases respectively, with 8 bases between them. Germline V gene sequence: CDR1 ENHRY, CDR2 SYGVKD. This CDR3 has 15 amino acids. The CDR3 DNA follows: TGTGCCATCAGTGAGGGGGGGTTTGGGGCCAACGTCCTGACTTTC. It yields the protein CAISEGGFGANVLTF.

The CDR3 sequence is CASSPVRGAEAFF. The CDR3 region has the DNA TGTGCCAGCAGTCCGGTCAGGGGCGCTGAAGCTTTCTTT. The chain employs TRBV27 and TRBJ1-1; D may be TRBD1 (6 bases). The ends were cut back, 5 bases at V and 6 bases at J, with 13 bases in the middle. This CDR3 is built from 13 residues. Germline V lookup: CDR1 MNHEY, CDR2 SMNVEV (reference sequence).

The rearrangement uses TRBV7-9 and TRBJ2-7; 10 bases agree with TRBD2. The germline CDR1 and CDR2 sequences are SEHNR and FQNEAQ (reference sequence). CDR3 length: 13 residues. The trim removed 8 bases at V and 6 bases at J, leaving 7 bases unmatched. The CDR3 spells CASSKIAGGEQYF. The CDR3 DNA is TGTGCCAGCTCGAAAATAGCGGGAGGCGAGCAGTACTTC.

J is TRBJ1-1 and V is TRBV6-5, with D hard to call. The CDR3 consists of 13 residues. V lost 2 bases, J lost 4 bases, and 8 bases lay in between. Per the germline V gene, CDR1 is MNHEY and CDR2 is SVGAGI. CDR3 nucleotides: TGTGCCAGCAGTTACCAGGCCGGCACTGAAGCTTTCTTT. Amino acids: CASSYQAGTEAFF.